What follows describes a single T cell receptor (beta chain). This clone was recorded only once. There is no known antigen for this receptor. Base qualities were left out, and no much larger clone turns up one base away. TCR beta CDR3 regions were sequenced from DNA using the immunoSEQ Assay. On the authors' methods: To compute T cell density, TCR beta template counts were normalized to usable DNA, which was estimated by amplifying housekeeping genes. Richness was estimated using the preseqR package, with extrapolation to 400,000 templates for PBMC samples and to 120,000 templates for tissue samples. Clonality was defined as one minus Pielou's evenness. To identify tissue-enriched TCRs, differential abundance testing was run on productive amino-acid clonotypes with a minimum total count of 5 and an alpha of 0.1. The Jaccard Index and the Morisita Overlap Index were used to measure how much the repertoires overlapped between compartments. GLIPH grouped TCR beta CDR3s together with public tetramer-defined viral CDR3s, and a viral motif had to include at least three viral sequences and also show V-gene enrichment. TCRdb retrieved this table from immuneACCESS and kept in-frame rearrangements only. Not all clones are present; in checked studies, unresolved V genes account for under half, and no reason is known for the remainder. That table is the source of V, J and clone size, and D and trimming were worked out from the DNA. This sample has around 92,000 clones in its table, and just over 90% of those were observed once. Roughly 4% of the sample is in the top ten clones.

The data were taken from a study of T cells in localized non-small cell lung cancer (TCRdb year 2020). Background on the whole study: The study examined T cell repertoires in roughly 240 patients with early-stage NSCLC and compared tumors with uninvolved tumor-adjacent lungs. A mean age of around 66 years was recorded for the NSCLC patients, of whom 120 to 150 were male and about 100 were female. The cohort consisted of a few hundred treatment-naive NSCLC patients whose localized lung tumors had been resected.

The study at large found these results: Because the study design was exploratory, TCR variables were selected using unadjusted p-values without false-discovery rate correction. Uninvolved tumor-adjacent lung showed the highest T cell clonality, higher than tumor, which suggests more focused antigenic responses in the adjacent lung. Higher T cell density in blood was associated with longer overall survival, whereas higher clonality in adjacent lung was associated with shorter survival. Because multi-region tumor sequencing was not performed, intratumor heterogeneity could not be ruled out. A median of approximately 57 of the top 100 tumor clones were detected in paired uninvolved adjacent lung, and some 29 of these tumor clones were also found among the top 100 clones of the paired uninvolved adjacent lung.

V is clipped by 4 bases and J by 0 bases, and the sequence between their germline boundaries is 4 bases long. CDR1 is given as SGHAT and CDR2 as FQNNGV, both from the germline V gene. The CDR3 spans 12 residues, from the cysteine through the phenylalanine. The only DNA kept is the CDR3, 36 bases in frame from the first base. At diagnosis, peripheral blood, uninvolved tumor-adjacent lung and tumor were collected and stored as a combination of fresh-frozen and FFPE material. For TCR repertoire profiling, the blood samples were analyzed as peripheral blood mononuclear cells. The sequence derives from a woman aged 40 to 75 with stage II squamous cell lung carcinoma. The sample consisted of PBMCs, taken before any cancer treatment. The chain couples TRBV11-2 to TRBJ2-7; confidence is insufficient to name the D gene. The DNA reads as follows: TGTGCCAGCAGCTCTAGCTCCTACGAGCAGTACTTC. Its protein is CASSSSSYEQYF.